This record concerns one T cell receptor (beta chain) sequence. The antigen is not known. Peripheral blood genomic DNA, not sorted cells or RNA, was the template. Losses at the gene ends were 5 bases for V and 6 bases for J; bases not matched to a gene: 7. This CDR3 has 14 amino acids. Germline lookup yields CDR1 LNHDA and CDR2 SQIVND (reference sequence). The data were taken from a study of T cell repertoires in aging, cancer and after chemotherapy. Study findings and constraints: Age-matched healthy donors had significantly more diverse, less clonal blood TCR repertoires than untreated cancer patients.

Rearranged V-D-J TRB sequences were amplified with a mixed TRB-A/B primer pool. TCRdb re-analysed the multiplex PCR reads in MiXCR, keeping a single row per CDR3 protein. The sample carries around 15,000 distinct CDR3 sequences, 45% to 55% recorded once. The sample comprised blood. The receptor was isolated from a human donor in good health. The chain joins TRBV19 to TRBJ2-7, with 10 positions matching TRBD2. Here the CDR3 reads CASSLLAGESEQYF. In nucleotides, the CDR3 is TGTGCCAGTAGTTTGCTAGCGGGAGAATCCGAGCAGTACTTC. The full variable domain, in which reference TRBV19 and TRBJ2-7 provide the parts outside the CDR3, is DGGITQSPKYLFRKEGQNVTLSCEQNLNHDAMYWYRQDPGQGLRLIYYSQIVNDFQKGDIAEGYSVSREKKESFPLTVTSAQKNPTAFYLCASSLLAGESEQYFGPGTRLTVT.